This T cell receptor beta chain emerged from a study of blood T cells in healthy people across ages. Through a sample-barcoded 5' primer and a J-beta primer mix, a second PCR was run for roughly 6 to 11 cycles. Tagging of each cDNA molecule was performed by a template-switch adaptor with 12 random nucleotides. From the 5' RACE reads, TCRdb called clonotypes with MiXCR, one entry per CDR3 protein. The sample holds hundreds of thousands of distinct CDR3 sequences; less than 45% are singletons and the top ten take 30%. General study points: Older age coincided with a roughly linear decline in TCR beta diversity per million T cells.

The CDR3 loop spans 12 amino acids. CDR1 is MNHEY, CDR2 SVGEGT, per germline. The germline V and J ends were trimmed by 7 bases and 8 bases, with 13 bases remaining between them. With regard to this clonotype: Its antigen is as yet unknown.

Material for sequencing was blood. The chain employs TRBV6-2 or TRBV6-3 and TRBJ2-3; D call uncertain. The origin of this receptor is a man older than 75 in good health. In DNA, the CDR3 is TGTGCCAGCAAGGAAGGATGGGGTACGCAGTATTTT. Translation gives CASKEGWGTQYF.